The T cell receptor beta chain under discussion was sequenced for a study of human T cells and chemical hapten exposure. Study-wide context: Patients having alopecia areata, totalis or universalis were mostly female. General observations from the study: Significantly more large CDR3 similarity clusters were formed by expanded TCRs than by controls.

CDR3 length equals 16 residues. The V gene lost 5 bases and the J gene lost 0 bases, with 13 bases spanning the gap. Looked up from germline, CDR1 is MNHEY and CDR2 is SVGAGI. Time point of the sample: pre-sensitization, week 0. The treatment here: therapeutic diphenylcyclopropenone sensitization with weekly scalp DPC. Total RNA was extracted from unfractionated whole blood. TCRdb processed the RACE reads anew with MiXCR; each CDR3 protein has one entry. The table shows 60,000 to 80,000 distinct CDR3 sequences, with 5.5% to 7.5% occurring only once. This clonotype was recorded at least ten times. Its matching antigen is unknown.

Sequencing was performed on whole blood, taken in connection with sensitization to the hapten diphenylcyclopropenone (DPC). The chain couples TRBV6-5 to TRBJ2-2; D gene uncertain. This TCR came from a woman aged 30 to 39 with alopecia areata. Some clones in this sample may be carry-over from other donors' samples. CDR3 sequence: CASSRSRFANTGELFF. CDR3 nucleotides: TGTGCCAGCAGTCGCAGCAGGTTCGCGAACACCGGGGAGCTGTTTTTT.